This T cell receptor (beta chain) was recorded in a study of T-cell reconstitution after alpha-beta-depleted transplantation in children. The trim removed 1 base at V and 4 bases at J, leaving 16 bases unmatched. CDR3 length: 20 residues. Germline V gene lookup returns CDR1 SGHAT and CDR2 FQNNGV. Unique molecular identifiers featured in how the TCRbeta library was prepared. TCRdb analysed the PCR reads with MiXCR anew, one entry per CDR3 protein. Among approximately 520,000 distinct CDR3 sequences listed, approximately 10% were seen once. About this clonotype itself: Its target is unknown.

The study's findings and limits: Newly generated T cells supplied most T-cell counts and diversity one year post-transplant. In some patients, recipient T cells and intrathymic progenitors surviving conditioning explained high day-60 diversity.

This chain connects TRBV11-2 to TRBJ2-6; 7 nucleotides match TRBD2. This receptor was obtained from a female patient aged 2 to 10 who had a stem cell transplant for aplastic anemia, so the T cells may come from the graft donor. The specimen comprised PBMCs, mostly from graft donor cells, sampled 180 days after TCRalphabeta/CD19-depleted stem cell transplant. DNA of the CDR3: TGTGCCAGCAGCTTAGTCGGGGGGAAGAAGGGACGTCGGGGGGCCAACGTCCTGACTTTC. Its protein is CASSLVGGKKGRRGANVLTF.